Below are 17 T cell receptor beta chains sequenced from a single sample in a study of brain metastases from non-small cell lung cancer. Method: immunoSEQ multiplex PCR; TCRdb's copy keeps in-frame clones and lacks some. The sample lists about 2,000 clones; 75% to 90% were seen once. The sequenced sample was tumor-adjacent normal tissue. The receptors derive from a donor aged 40 or over with non-small cell lung cancer.

This clone was observed a handful of times. The genes are TRBV7-3 and TRBJ2-1; 9 bases are shared with TRBD2. Germline CDR1 and CDR2: SGHTA and FQGTGA. The V gene end was trimmed by 4 bases and the J gene end by 3 bases; junction bases not matched to a gene: 7. CDR3 length: 16 residues. This CDR3 reads CASSSLAGSHYNEQFF. The CDR3 DNA reads as TGTGCCAGCAGCTCCCTAGCGGGGAGCCACTACAATGAGCAGTTCTTC.

The chain recombines TRBV24-1 with TRBJ1-5, with TRBD1 as a possible D gene (6 bases). V dropped 5 bases and J dropped 6 bases, with 13 bases sitting between them. Per the germline V gene, CDR1 is KGHDR and CDR2 is SFDVKD. CDR3 length equals 14 residues. The DNA for the CDR3 is TGTGCCACCAGTGTACCAGGGGTCGCTCAGCCCCAGCATTTT. This encodes CATSVPGVAQPQHF.

Remarks on this clone: One end of the junction is discordant with germline, which a read error may explain. This chain links TRBV5-4 with TRBJ1-1; D is unresolved. CDR3 length: 12 residues. The germline CDR1 and CDR2 sequences are SGHNT and YYREEE (reference sequence). The CDR3 here is CASRLGAAEAFF. The CDR3 bases are TGTGCCAGCAGGTTGGGCGCGGCTGAAGCTTTCTTT. The full variable domain, with the rest looked up from reference TRBV5-4 and TRBJ1-1, is ETGVTQSPTHLIKTRGQQVTLRCSSQSGHNTVSWYQQALGQGPQFIFQYYREEENGRGNFPPRFSGLQFPNYSSELNVNALELDDSALYLCASRLGAAEAFFGQGTRLTVV.

V usage is TRBV28 and J usage is TRBJ2-2; 10 bases are shared with TRBD2. Germline V gene sequence: CDR1 MDHEN, CDR2 SYDVKM. There are 16 residues in the CDR3. V was pared by 6 bases and J by 3 bases, with 7 bases of the junction left unmatched. The CDR3 protein is CASSPQLAGYTGELFF. In DNA, the CDR3 is TGTGCCAGCAGCCCTCAACTAGCGGGGTACACCGGGGAGCTGTTTTTT. The complete variable domain, with remaining parts taken from reference TRBV28 and TRBJ2-2, reads DVKVTQSSRYLVKRTGEKVFLECVQDMDHENMFWYRQDPGLGLRLIYFSYDVKMKEKGDIPEGYSVSREKKERFSLILESASTNQTSMYLCASSPQLAGYTGELFFGEGSRLTVL.

The chain employs TRBV27 and TRBJ1-2; no firm D call. Germline values: CDR1 MNHEY, CDR2 SMNVEV (reference sequence). The germline V and J ends were trimmed by 7 bases and 7 bases, with 10 bases remaining between them. The CDR3 has 11 residues. The CDR3 DNA sequence: TGTGCCAGCAAGGGCCACCTTGGCTACACCTTC. It codes for CASKGHLGYTF.

The V gene is TRBV28, the J gene TRBJ2-1; tentative D call: TRBD2 (5 bases). Trimming removed 2 bases from V and 10 bases from J, with 6 bases in between. CDR1 is MDHEN and CDR2 is SYDVKM in the germline V gene. This CDR3 region has 11 residues. The CDR3 DNA reads as TGTGCCAGCAGTTTACCGGGGGAGCAGTTCTTC. Protein product: CASSLPGEQFF.

The chain has TRBV7-3 and TRBJ2-1; D remains ambiguous. Trimming took 5 bases from V and 5 from J, leaving 13 bases between them. Germline CDR1 and CDR2: SGHTA and FQGTGA. The CDR3 runs to 14 residues. CDR3 coding DNA: TGTGCCAGCAGCGTACACGGGTCGAACAATGAGCAGTTCTTC. This gives the protein CASSVHGSNNEQFF.

V gene TRBV4-1 combines with J gene TRBJ1-3; 9 positions match TRBD1. The germline V gene has CDR1 MGHRA and CDR2 YSYEKL. V shed 2 bases and J 8 bases; nucleotides not matched to a gene: 7. CDR3 length: 15 residues. This CDR3 reads CASSQLGQGGHTIYF. DNA for the CDR3: TGCGCCAGCAGCCAATTGGGACAGGGAGGACACACCATATATTTT.

This clone has a handful of counts. The gene calls are TRBV29-1 and TRBJ1-1; a possible D gene is TRBD1 (6 bases). The CDR3 has 12 residues. Germline CDR1 is SQVTM and CDR2 is ANQGSEA. Deletions cut 3 bases from V and 8 bases from J, with 13 bases between. In DNA, the CDR3 is TGCAGCGTTGACAGGGGACGCGCAGAAGCTTTCTTT. Translated: CSVDRGRAEAFF.

In its sample, this clone was seen once. The rearrangement links TRBV28 to TRBJ2-2; tentatively, D is TRBD2 (5 bases). Per the germline V gene, CDR1 is MDHEN and CDR2 is SYDVKM. The CDR3 totals 17 residues. V lost 1 base, J lost 5 bases, and 17 bases lay in between. The CDR3 region is CASSLSPGIGQTGELFF. The CDR3 DNA is TGTGCCAGCAGTTTATCACCGGGAATAGGGCAGACCGGGGAGCTGTTTTTT.

This chain uses TRBV25-1 with TRBJ2-2; D is possibly TRBD1 (5 bases). V was cut by 8 bases and J by 5 bases, with 6 bases left in between. Looked up from germline, CDR1 is MGHDK and CDR2 is SYGVNS. CDR3 size: 11 residues. In DNA form, the CDR3 reads TGTGCCAGCCGGACAACCGGGGAGCTGTTTTTT. Its translation: CASRTTGELFF.

Details on this clone: Within the sample, other DNA sequences also encode this same CDR3. The gene calls are TRBV7-9 and TRBJ2-2, with TRBD1 matching 9 bases. The length of the CDR3 is 16 residues. V shed 5 bases, J shed 2 bases, and the junction held 6 bases outside the gene matches. Germline V lookup: CDR1 SEHNR, CDR2 FQNEAQ (reference sequence). CDR3 DNA: TGTGCCAGCAGCCTGCGACAGGGGGTCAACACCGGGGAGCTGTTTTTT. It specifies CASSLRQGVNTGELFF.

The chain links TRBV5-1 to TRBJ2-3; 12 nucleotides align to TRBD2. Germline V gene lookup returns CDR1 SGHRS and CDR2 YFSETQ. Unmatched junction bases numbered 10, after V lost 0 bases and J lost 8 bases. This CDR3 region has 17 residues. CDR3 amino acids: CASSLGTSGAHLGTQYF. The CDR3 DNA reads TGCGCCAGCAGCTTGGGGACTAGCGGGGCCCATCTAGGTACGCAGTATTTT.

This chain connects TRBV6-5 to TRBJ2-3; D unresolved. Per the germline V gene, CDR1 is MNHEY and CDR2 is SVGAGI. This CDR3 comprises 12 residues. V gave up 9 bases and J gave up 10 bases, with 17 bases separating them. The chain's CDR3 is CASGPLVTAQYF. The CDR3 DNA reads as TGTGCCAGTGGCCCTTTGGTCACAGCGCAGTATTTT.

The V and J genes are TRBV6-1 and TRBJ1-5; unclear D gene. Germline loops: CDR1 MNHNS, CDR2 SASEGT. The ends were cut back, 1 base at V and 6 bases at J, with 7 bases in the middle. The CDR3 consists of 13 residues. CDR3 sequence: CASSEGPGQPQHF. For the CDR3, the DNA is TGTGCCAGCAGTGAAGGCCCAGGTCAGCCCCAGCATTTT.

This clone has just a few counts. The chain uses TRBV7-6 and TRBJ2-1, with TRBD2 matching over 9 bases. CDR3 length equals 18 residues. Unmatched junction bases numbered 15, after V lost 5 bases and J lost 4 bases. The germline CDR1 and CDR2 sequences are SGHVS and FNYEAQ. CDR3 loop: CASSRGGPSGDVYNEQFF. In DNA form, the CDR3 reads TGTGCCAGCAGCCGCGGTGGGCCTAGCGGGGACGTATACAATGAGCAGTTCTTC.

This rearrangement joins TRBV7-2 to TRBJ1-2; a weak D match, TRBD1 (6 bases). The V end lost 1 base, the J end lost 5 bases, and 14 bases lay between the germline ends. The CDR3 has 15 residues. Per germline, CDR1 SGHTA and CDR2 FQGNSA. CDR3 nucleotide sequence: TGTGCCAGCAGCTTAGGCCGGGACAAGTATTATGGCTACACCTTC. Protein: CASSLGRDKYYGYTF. The full variable domain, in which reference TRBV7-2 and TRBJ1-2 provide the parts outside the CDR3, is GAGVSQSPSNKVTEKGKDVELRCDPISGHTALYWYRQSLGQGLEFLIYFQGNSAPDKSGLPSDRFSAERTGGSVSTLTIQRTQQEDSAVYLCASSLGRDKYYGYTFGSGTRLTVV.